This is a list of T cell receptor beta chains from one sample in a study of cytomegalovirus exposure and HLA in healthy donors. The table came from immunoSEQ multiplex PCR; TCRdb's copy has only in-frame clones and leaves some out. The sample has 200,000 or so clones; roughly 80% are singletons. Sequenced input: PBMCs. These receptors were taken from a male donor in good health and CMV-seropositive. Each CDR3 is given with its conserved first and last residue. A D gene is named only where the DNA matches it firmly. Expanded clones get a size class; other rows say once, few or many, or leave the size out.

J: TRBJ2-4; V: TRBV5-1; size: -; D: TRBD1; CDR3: CASSPTGTENIQYF; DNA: TGCGCCAGCAGCCCGACAGGGACCGAAAACATTCAGTACTTC
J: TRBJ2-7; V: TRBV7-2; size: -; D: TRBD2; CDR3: CASSLAVRYEQYF; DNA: TGTGCCAGCAGCCTAGCGGTGCGATACGAGCAGTACTTC
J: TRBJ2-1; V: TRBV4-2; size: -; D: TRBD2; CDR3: CASSRTTSGGYDEQFF; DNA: TGTGCCAGCAGCCGCACGACGAGCGGGGGTTACGATGAGCAGTTCTTC
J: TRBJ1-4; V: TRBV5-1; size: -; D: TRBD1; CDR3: CASSYAGGSDEKLFF; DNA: TGCGCCAGCAGCTACGCAGGGGGGAGCGATGAAAAACTGTTTTTT
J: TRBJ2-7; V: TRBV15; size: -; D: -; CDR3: CATSGSRDTYEQYF; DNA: TGTGCCACCAGCGGGTCCCGGGACACTTACGAGCAGTACTTC
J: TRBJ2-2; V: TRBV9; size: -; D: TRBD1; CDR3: CASSVGTGGITGELFF; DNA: TGTGCCAGCAGCGTTGGGACAGGGGGAATCACCGGGGAGCTGTTTTTT
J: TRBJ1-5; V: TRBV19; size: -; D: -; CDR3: CASTLGRENQPQHF; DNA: TGTGCCAGTACCCTCGGTCGGGAGAATCAGCCCCAGCATTTT
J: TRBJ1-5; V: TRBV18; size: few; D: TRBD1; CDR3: CASSPRTGGLDQPQHF; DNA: TGTGCCAGCTCACCTCGGACAGGGGGTCTTGATCAGCCCCAGCATTTT
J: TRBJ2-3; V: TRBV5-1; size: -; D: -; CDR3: CASSRDSLTDTQYF; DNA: TGCGCCAGCAGCCGGGACTCTCTCACAGATACGCAGTATTTT
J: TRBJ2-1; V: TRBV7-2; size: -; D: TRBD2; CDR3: CASSFVGGGGYNEQFF; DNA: TGTGCCAGCAGCTTTGTCGGGGGGGGTGGCTACAATGAGCAGTTCTTC